This T cell receptor (beta chain) was observed in a study of molecular identifiers for immune sequencing clone quantification listed by TCRdb under 2018. Regarding the study in general: In a replicate experiment, RNA from about 20,000 or 100,000 naive CD8 T cells was split into five aliquots, four of which were sequenced. This methods study used CD8 T cells to benchmark TCR RNA copy counting and molecular-identifier clustering-based TCR repertoire sequencing (MIDCIRS).

On the study overall, not on this receptor specifically: Highly expanded clone sizes could be underestimated because identical TCR molecules may share a barcode. Naive libraries contained spiked-in Jurkat TCR RNA (approximately ten copies' worth), which is not part of the donor repertoire. Even against a background of some 920,000 naive CD8 T cells, spiked-in Jurkat TCR RNA amounting to a single cell's worth was reported to be detectable. In CMV-specific effector cells, over 99% of molecules were held by clones above 20 RNA copies, whereas under 1% of molecules were held by such clones in naive cells. When barcode sub-clustering was not used, chimeric consensus sequences inflated TCR diversity, with chimeras reaching as high as 47%. Modeling gave roughly 2.9 recovered TCR RNA copies per cell versus around 10 by digital PCR, implying about 30% capture efficiency.

The receptor library was made with PCR. Instrument used: Illumina HiSeq 4000. Bulk TCR libraries were made following a previously described method, with the TCR primers given in Table S5. Purification of total RNA was performed with the Qiagen AllPrep DNA/RNA kit. Reads from multiple sequencing runs of the same library were pooled before analysis. The paper's processing steps were these. Reads were retained only if an exact TCR constant sequence was present, and the retained reads were trimmed to 150 nt and grouped according to their 12-nt molecular barcodes. Reads in each barcode group were sub-clustered using a 15% Levenshtein threshold, and a quality-weighted consensus sequence was built for each RNA molecule. Non-functional sequences were excluded, and lower-count sequences lying one edit away from another sequence were also excluded. Barcode sub-clusters with fewer than 20% of the maximum read count were removed, based on fitting two negative binomial distributions. The raw public data were reprocessed by TCRdb itself: fastp quality trimming at Q25, MiXCR clonotype calling, in-frame beta chains only. All rows with the same CDR3 protein become a single entry with the most common DNA and genes. The authors' filters were not applied to this entry. This sample lists 490,000 or so distinct CDR3 sequences; around 21% were detected once. More than 0.8% of the sample goes to the ten largest clones.

With respect to this clonotype: Its antigen is unknown. Base qualities were left out, and no much larger clone turns up one base away.

Libraries of naive CD8 T cells were built from around 20,000 to 990,000 sorted cells, with 10%, 30% or 50% of the purified RNA used. Naive CD8 T cells were FACS-sorted as CD8+CD4-CCR7+CD45RA+ on a BD FACSAria II into RLT Plus buffer. To test detection sensitivity, Jurkat RNA equivalent to ten TCR copies was spiked into samples of about 19,000-1,000,000 naive CD8 T cells. CD8 T cells were enriched with RosetteSep CD8+ T Cell Enrichment Cocktail and Ficoll-Paque, followed by ACK red cell lysis. CDR1 is given as DFQATT and CDR2 as SNEGSKA, both from the germline V gene (reference sequence). The CDR3 covers 15 residues, taking in both the cysteine and the phenylalanine. Only the CDR3 part of the read is kept: 45 bases, read in frame from the first base. For this chain, trimming is 3 bases at the V end and 5 bases at the J end, and the number of junction bases without a gene match is 10.

The sequence was collected from a human donor in good health. Some libraries in this study had Jurkat cell RNA spiked in. Sequencing used naive CD8+ T cells from blood, with Jurkat cell RNA spiked in. The sample's cell subset or site, from its label and the paper: FACS-sorted CD8+CD4-CCR7+CD45RA+ naive T cells. The chain was built from TRBV20-1 and TRBJ2-5; TRBD2 lines up with 9 middle nucleotides. The DNA reads as follows: TGCAGTGCTAGCAGCTGGCGGGAGGGCCAGGAGACCCAGTACTTC. Translated, this gives CSASSWREGQETQYF.